This TCR beta chain was sequenced in a study of monozygotic twins with inflammatory bowel disease. Phlebotomy per donor yielded a single 2.5 ml blood sample. Total RNA was isolated from whole blood without T cell sorting. Germline V lookup: CDR1 SQVTM, CDR2 ANQGSEA. This CDR3 region has 16 residues. TCRdb reprocessed the 5' RACE reads, with one entry per CDR3 protein and no DNA. Its listing shows approximately 390,000 distinct CDR3 sequences. The J gene is TRBJ2-6, the V gene TRBV29-1; TCRdb indicates TRBD1, and absent DNA this call remains unverified. The sample taken for sequencing was blood. This TCR was recovered from a human donor with ulcerative colitis or Crohn's disease, or a healthy co-twin of an affected twin (not recorded which). CDR3 residues: CSVEGTGTSGANVLTF.